These 30 T cell receptor beta chains originate from one sample sequenced in a study of blood T cell repertoires in COVID-19. TCRdb keeps only in-frame clones here, not all; method: immunoSEQ multiplex PCR. The sample contains 250,000 or so clones, 86% of which appear only once. Sequencing was done on a sample of peripheral blood. These receptors originate from a man in his 60s with acute or convalescent COVID-19.

The chain carries TRBV6-5 and TRBJ1-1; possibly TRBD1 for D (5 bases). CDR1 and CDR2 (germline): MNHEY, SVGAGI. This CDR3 comprises 12 residues. Trimming stripped 6 bases from V and 2 bases from J, with 7 bases between. The CDR3 nucleotides are TGTGCCAGCAGGGACATAAACACTGAAGCTTTCTTT. It specifies CASRDINTEAFF.

This clone was seen just once. The chain is built from TRBV7-3 and TRBJ2-3; 9 bases match TRBD2. This CDR3 region has 19 residues. CDR1 SGHTA and CDR2 FQGTGA come from the germline V gene. The trim removed 1 base at V and 4 bases at J, leaving 15 bases unmatched. Written as DNA, the CDR3 is TGTGCCAGCAGCTTAATGGGGGCGGGAGGGCCAAATTTCGCAGATACGCAGTATTTT. Translated, it gives CASSLMGAGGPNFADTQYF.

V usage is TRBV27 and J usage is TRBJ1-5; D is possibly TRBD1 (5 bases). Germline V gene data show CDR1 as MNHEY and CDR2 as SMNVEV (reference sequence). The ends were cut back, 11 bases at V and 4 bases at J, with 15 bases in the middle. The CDR3 contains 13 residues. The CDR3 DNA reads as TGTGCCGGCGAGGGACTACGAAATCAGCCCCAGCATTTT. Its protein product is CAGEGLRNQPQHF.

The V and J genes are TRBV6-5 and TRBJ2-3, with 7 bases identical to TRBD1. Trimming cost V 6 bases and J 0 bases; bases outside gene matches: 3. Germline V gene data show CDR1 as MNHEY and CDR2 as SVGAGI. The length of the CDR3 is 14 residues. The CDR3 coding sequence is TGTGCCAGCAGCGGACAGGTTAGCACAGATACGCAGTATTTT. Residues: CASSGQVSTDTQYF.

The chain has TRBV5-1 and TRBJ2-1; 7 bases are a match to TRBD2. The CDR3 spans 13 residues. V gave up 5 bases and J gave up 6 bases; unmatched junction bases: 5. The germline CDR1 and CDR2 sequences are SGHRS and YFSETQ. The CDR3 is CASRARGVNEQFF. The CDR3 nucleotides read TGCGCCAGCAGGGCCCGGGGGGTCAATGAGCAGTTCTTC.

The chain joins TRBV7-3 to TRBJ2-1, with 9 bases identical to TRBD1. The V gene end was trimmed by 4 bases and the J gene end by 4 bases; junction bases not matched to a gene: 8. Germline V gene lookup returns CDR1 SGHTA and CDR2 FQGTGA. This CDR3 is 16 amino acids long. The CDR3 spells CASSSSPGQGYNEQFF. The CDR3 bases are TGTGCCAGCAGCTCTTCCCCGGGACAGGGATACAATGAGCAGTTCTTC.

V and J are TRBV14 and TRBJ2-5; no clear D. The length of the CDR3 is 13 residues. The ends were cut back, 1 base at V and 2 bases at J, with 5 bases in the middle. Germline CDR1 is SGHDN and CDR2 is FVKESK. Here the CDR3 reads CASSQVRQETQYF. CDR3 coding DNA: TGTGCCAGCAGCCAAGTTAGACAAGAGACCCAGTACTTC.

This clone was counted once. The genes are TRBV5-4 and TRBJ2-1, with a possible D match to TRBD1 (6 bases). Trimming removed 3 bases at V and 2 bases at J, with 12 bases between. The germline V gene encodes CDR1 SGHNT and CDR2 YYREEE (reference sequence). The CDR3 covers 15 residues. CDR3 nucleotide sequence: TGTGCCAGCAGCTCGGACAGAGCTACCTACAATGAGCAGTTCTTC. Translating it yields CASSSDRATYNEQFF.

The V gene is TRBV6-6, the J gene TRBJ1-1, with D possibly matching TRBD1 (5 bases). Germline-derived CDR1 and CDR2 are MNHNY and SVGAGI (reference sequence). The CDR3 totals 13 residues. Trimming stripped 4 bases from V and 1 base from J, with 7 bases between. CDR3 in amino acids: CASSSTENTEAFF. The CDR3 nucleotides read TGTGCCAGCAGTTCGACAGAGAACACTGAAGCTTTCTTT.

This chain uses TRBV6-5 with TRBJ1-2, with D possibly TRBD1 on 6 matching bases. Germline V gene lookup returns CDR1 MNHEY and CDR2 SVGAGI. The CDR3 length is 14 residues. V was clipped by 7 bases and J by 5 bases, with 17 bases between them. CDR3 sequence reads: CASKEQGRPYGYTF. The CDR3 DNA sequence: TGTGCCAGCAAGGAGCAGGGGCGACCATATGGCTACACCTTC.

J is TRBJ2-7 and V is TRBV13; D is unclear. Deletions cut 4 bases from V and 6 bases from J, with 10 bases between. In germline, CDR1 is PRHDT, CDR2 FYEKMQ (reference sequence). CDR3 length: 12 residues. This chain's CDR3 is CASSSPPSEQYF. CDR3 DNA: TGTGCCAGCAGCTCCCCTCCGTCCGAGCAGTACTTC. Drawing the rest from reference TRBV13 and TRBJ2-7, the complete variable domain is AAGVIQSPRHLIKEKRETATLKCYPIPRHDTVYWYQQGPGQDPQFLISFYEKMQSDKGSIPDRFSAQQFSDYHSELNMSSLELGDSALYFCASSSPPSEQYFGPGTRLTVT.

The rearrangement joins TRBV27 to TRBJ1-4, with D possibly matching TRBD1 (6 bases). V was clipped by 6 bases and J by 6 bases, with 17 bases between them. The CDR3 is made up of 15 amino acids. The germline CDR1 and CDR2 sequences are MNHEY and SMNVEV (reference sequence). DNA for the CDR3: TGTGCCAGCAGGGGAGGTGGGGGGGCGCATGAAAAACTGTTTTTT. Translated: CASRGGGGAHEKLFF.

The rearrangement joins TRBV24-1 to TRBJ1-1; D might be TRBD1 (6 bases). The CDR3 extends over 14 amino acids. Deletions cut 6 bases from V and 5 bases from J, with 15 bases between. Germline V gene lookup returns CDR1 KGHDR and CDR2 SFDVKD. The CDR3 DNA reads as TGTGCCACCAGTACTCAGGGGAGGGAGACTGAAGCTTTCTTT. This translates into CATSTQGRETEAFF.

The chain carries TRBV4-3 and TRBJ2-5; 8 bases map to TRBD1. Germline assignment: CDR1 LGHNA and CDR2 YSLEER. Germline trimming cut 4 bases from V and 4 bases from J; bases unmatched to any gene: 8. This CDR3 spans 15 amino acids. The CDR3 spells CASSPGQGRTETQYF. For the CDR3, the DNA is TGCGCCAGCAGCCCCGGACAGGGAAGGACAGAGACCCAGTACTTC.

The rearrangement uses TRBV7-9 and TRBJ2-3; 10 bases are a match to TRBD2. Trimming took 3 bases from V and 6 from J; bases not matched to a gene: 6. The CDR3 is 15 residues long. Germline CDR1 is SEHNR and CDR2 is FQNEAQ (reference sequence). CDR3 coding DNA: TGTGCCAGCAGCTTGGCTAGCGGGAGTATCGATACGCAGTATTTT. Translation gives CASSLASGSIDTQYF.

V gene TRBV4-3 combines with J gene TRBJ2-7, with 8 bases matching TRBD1. The V gene's germline CDR1 is LGHNA and CDR2 YSLEER. V trimming: 4 bases; J trimming: 5 bases; junction bases outside the gene matches: 7. This CDR3 is built from 14 residues. The CDR3 DNA reads as TGCGCCAGCAGCCTTCGGACAGGGCGTGACGAGCAGTACTTC. It yields the protein CASSLRTGRDEQYF.

V and J are TRBV19 and TRBJ1-1; no reliable D call. The CDR3 has 12 residues. CDR1 is LNHDA, CDR2 SQIVND, per germline (reference sequence). Trimming stripped 6 bases from V and 2 bases from J, with 7 bases between. The CDR3 nucleotides read TGTGCCAGTAGCCCGTATAACACTGAAGCTTTCTTT. It yields the protein CASSPYNTEAFF.

This rearrangement joins TRBV19 to TRBJ2-1, with D unresolved. This CDR3 region has 13 residues. The V and J ends lost 4 bases and 7 bases respectively, with 11 bases between them. Per germline, CDR1 LNHDA and CDR2 SQIVND (reference sequence). This chain's CDR3 is CASSKANLNEQFF. CDR3 nucleotide sequence: TGTGCCAGTAGTAAAGCAAACTTAAATGAGCAGTTCTTC.

The V gene is TRBV24-1, the J gene TRBJ2-1; 14 bases are a match to TRBD2. Germline V gene sequence: CDR1 KGHDR, CDR2 SFDVKD. The CDR3 spans 20 residues. Trimming at V came to 9 bases and at J to 12 bases, leaving 27 bases not matched to a gene. CDR3 sequence: CATSTPGLAGEGWVGQSQFF. The CDR3 coding sequence is TGTGCCACCTCGACCCCGGGACTAGCGGGAGAGGGGTGGGTGGGACAATCGCAGTTCTTC.

The V call is TRBV18, the J call TRBJ2-3, with TRBD2 as a possible D gene (5 bases). This CDR3 contains 15 residues. Germline lookup yields CDR1 KGHSH and CDR2 LQKENI. The V end lost 3 bases, the J end lost 1 base, and 11 bases lay between the germline ends. As DNA, the CDR3 is TGTGCCAGCTCACCTCCCTTTAGCGGCACAGATACGCAGTATTTT. Translated: CASSPPFSGTDTQYF.

V is TRBV7-2 and J is TRBJ1-4; D unresolved. Germline values: CDR1 SGHTA, CDR2 FQGNSA. There are 15 residues in the CDR3. V lost 5 bases and J 8 bases, leaving 18 bases between the germline ends. This chain's CDR3 is CASSPRASWEEKLFF. For the CDR3, the DNA is TGTGCCAGCAGCCCGCGGGCCTCTTGGGAGGAAAAACTGTTTTTT.

The chain links TRBV7-2 to TRBJ2-1, with a possible D match to TRBD1 (7 bases). Germline CDR1 is SGHTA and CDR2 is FQGNSA. The CDR3 length is 18 residues. Deletions cut 3 bases from V and 0 bases from J, with 18 bases between. The CDR3 DNA follows: TGTGCCAGCAGCTTCAGGGGGGATTGGGGACGCTCCTACAATGAGCAGTTCTTC. Encoded protein: CASSFRGDWGRSYNEQFF.

The rearrangement joins TRBV5-5 to TRBJ2-5, with TRBD2 identical over 8 bases. Per the germline V gene, CDR1 is SGHKS and CDR2 is YYEKEE (reference sequence). The CDR3 consists of 15 residues. The ends lost 0 bases at V and 3 bases at J; junction bases unmatched: 4. The CDR3 here is CASSLARGEKETQYF. CDR3 DNA: TGTGCCAGCAGCTTGGCGCGGGGGGAGAAAGAGACCCAGTACTTC.

This clone was seen only a few times. V usage is TRBV18 and J usage is TRBJ1-1; D is unclear. Germline V CDR1 and CDR2: KGHSH, LQKENI. Trimming pared 0 bases from V and 6 bases from J, leaving 11 bases between. The CDR3 length is 14 residues. The CDR3 reads CASSPPRGGAEAFF. CDR3 bases: TGTGCCAGCTCACCACCTCGGGGAGGCGCTGAAGCTTTCTTT.

Concerning this clone itself: At the DNA level, this CDR3 is encoded by other sequences in the same sample as well. This chain connects TRBV11-3 to TRBJ2-2; 7 positions match TRBD2. Unmatched junction bases numbered 0, after V lost 1 base and J lost 1 base. This CDR3 is 15 amino acids long. Germline-derived CDR1 and CDR2 are SGHNT and YENEEA. The CDR3 DNA sequence: TGTGCCAGCAGCTTAGTAGCGGGGAACACCGGGGAGCTGTTTTTT. As protein: CASSLVAGNTGELFF.

The V and J genes are TRBV30 and TRBJ2-5; 7 nucleotides agree with TRBD1. The CDR3 has 15 amino acids. The germline V gene has CDR1 GTSNPN and CDR2 SVGIG (reference sequence). J lost 0 bases, V lost 5 bases, and 9 bases had no gene match. The chain's CDR3 is CAWSTKTGYQETQYF. Here the CDR3 DNA reads TGTGCCTGGTCGACCAAGACAGGGTACCAAGAGACCCAGTACTTC.

A single count supports this clone. Mismatch with germline at one junction end may stem from a read error. The V and J genes are TRBV7-7 and TRBJ2-6, with 9 bases aligning to TRBD1. The CDR3 covers 19 residues. Germline values: CDR1 SSHAT, CDR2 FNYEAQ (reference sequence). CDR3 sequence (DNA): TGTGCTAGCAGCGCTCTACAGGGGGCACAAAGCTCTGGGGCCAACGTCCTGACTTTC. It translates to CASSALQGAQSSGANVLTF.

V and J are TRBV7-2 and TRBJ2-1; D is unclear. Trimming took off 1 base at V and 9 bases at J, with 10 bases between the two ends. CDR1 is SGHTA and CDR2 is FQGNSA in the germline V gene. CDR3 length: 13 amino acids. CDR3 coding DNA: TGTGCCAGCAGCTTAGTAGTTCTAGGTGAGCAGTTCTTC. Protein: CASSLVVLGEQFF. The whole variable domain, filled in from reference TRBV7-2 and TRBJ2-1, reads GAGVSQSPSNKVTEKGKDVELRCDPISGHTALYWYRQSLGQGLEFLIYFQGNSAPDKSGLPSDRFSAERTGGSVSTLTIQRTQQEDSAVYLCASSLVVLGEQFFGPGTRLTVL.

This clone turned up a few times. V gene TRBV7-2 combines with J gene TRBJ2-1; maybe TRBD2 (5 bases). Trimming left V 1 base short and J 0 bases short, with 13 bases between. The CDR3 has 17 residues. Germline V gene lookup returns CDR1 SGHTA and CDR2 FQGNSA. The CDR3, as DNA: TGTGCCAGCAGCTTAGAATGGACGGGAATCTCCTACAATGAGCAGTTCTTC. As protein: CASSLEWTGISYNEQFF.

J is TRBJ2-2 and V is TRBV10-3, with 14 bases identical to TRBD2. V lost 7 bases and J lost 1; bases outside the gene matches: 5. Germline CDR1 reads ENHRY; CDR2 reads SYGVKD. This CDR3 is 17 amino acids long. DNA of the CDR3: TGTGCCATCACCCCAGGACTAGCGGGAGGGAACACCGGGGAGCTGTTTTTT. Protein product: CAITPGLAGGNTGELFF.